These T cell receptor beta chains were read from a single sample in a study of cytomegalovirus exposure and HLA in healthy donors. The method was immunoSEQ multiplex PCR; TCRdb's version includes in-frame clones alone and lacks a portion of them. The profile shows approximately 210,000 clones, about three quarters of them singletons. Sequencing used PBMCs. These receptors were collected from a woman under 40 in good health and CMV-seropositive. Each CDR3 is given with its conserved first and last residue. The D gene is left open where the match is weak. Size is stated for part of the rows, as once, few or many counts, or as a class when the clone is expanded.

d_call: .; clone_size: .; v_call: TRBV2; j_call: TRBJ1-4; cdr3_nt: TGTGCCAGCACGGAGGCCGCCTCAACTAATGAAAAACTGTTTTTT; cdr3_aa: CASTEAASTNEKLFF
d_call: .; clone_size: .; v_call: TRBV30; j_call: TRBJ2-7; cdr3_nt: TGTGCCTGGAGTGTACGCGACGAGCAGTACTTC; cdr3_aa: CAWSVRDEQYF
d_call: .; clone_size: .; v_call: TRBV10-3; j_call: TRBJ1-2; cdr3_nt: TGTGCCAGCTCCCCAGTAATCCTCACTACGGGCTACACCTTC; cdr3_aa: CASSPVILTTGYTF
d_call: .; clone_size: .; v_call: TRBV18; j_call: TRBJ1-4; cdr3_nt: TGTGCCAGCTCACCAGAGGGAGCAACTAATGAAAAACTGTTTTTT; cdr3_aa: CASSPEGATNEKLFF
d_call: TRBD1; clone_size: .; v_call: TRBV5-4; j_call: TRBJ2-7; cdr3_nt: TGTGCCAGCAGGTTGACAGGGGGCAAGTCCTACGAGCAGTACTTC; cdr3_aa: CASRLTGGKSYEQYF
d_call: .; clone_size: .; v_call: TRBV6-5; j_call: TRBJ2-1; cdr3_nt: TGTGCCAGCGGGCGGGGCCCGTGGCAGTTCTTC; cdr3_aa: CASGRGPWQFF
d_call: .; clone_size: .; v_call: TRBV6-5; j_call: TRBJ2-3; cdr3_nt: TGTGCCAGCAGTTACTCGATGGCGACAATGTCACATACGCAGTATTTT; cdr3_aa: CASSYSMATMSHTQYF
d_call: TRBD1; clone_size: .; v_call: TRBV6-1; j_call: TRBJ2-1; cdr3_nt: TGTGCCAGCAGCCCGGGACAGGGAGGGACCAATGAGCAGTTCTTC; cdr3_aa: CASSPGQGGTNEQFF
d_call: .; clone_size: .; v_call: TRBV30; j_call: TRBJ1-4; cdr3_nt: TGTGCGTGGAACAGGCAAAGTCAAGAAAAACTGTTTTTT; cdr3_aa: CAWNRQSQEKLFF
d_call: .; clone_size: .; v_call: TRBV9; j_call: TRBJ1-2; cdr3_nt: TGTGCCAGCAGCCCTCAAGGAGGGGCGACAGGCTACACCTTC; cdr3_aa: CASSPQGGATGYTF
d_call: .; clone_size: few; v_call: TRBV28; j_call: TRBJ2-3; cdr3_nt: TGTGCCAGCAGGAGTATGGGCACAGATACGCAGTATTTT; cdr3_aa: CASRSMGTDTQYF
d_call: .; clone_size: few; v_call: TRBV5-1; j_call: TRBJ2-7; cdr3_nt: TGCGCCAGCAGCTTGCTGGGGAGTCCCTACGAGCAGTACTTC; cdr3_aa: CASSLLGSPYEQYF
d_call: .; clone_size: .; v_call: TRBV10-3; j_call: TRBJ1-2; cdr3_nt: TGTGCCATCAGTGAGTCCGGGGAGAGAGGCTACACCTTC; cdr3_aa: CAISESGERGYTF
d_call: .; clone_size: .; v_call: TRBV7-3; j_call: TRBJ2-3; cdr3_nt: TGTGCCAGCAGCTTAACAGGGGGAGCCACAAATACGCAGTATTTT; cdr3_aa: CASSLTGGATNTQYF
d_call: TRBD1; clone_size: .; v_call: TRBV5-1; j_call: TRBJ2-7; cdr3_nt: TGCGCCAGCAGCCGGACAGGTAGCTCCTACGAGCAGTACTTC; cdr3_aa: CASSRTGSSYEQYF
d_call: TRBD1; clone_size: .; v_call: TRBV6-4; j_call: TRBJ2-1; cdr3_nt: TGTGCCAGCAGTCGGGACAGGGTCGCCCATGAGCAGTTCTTC; cdr3_aa: CASSRDRVAHEQFF
d_call: .; clone_size: .; v_call: TRBV7-9; j_call: TRBJ1-2; cdr3_nt: TGTGCCAGCAGCATCGTCATGGGGGGGGGCGGGAGACTTAACTATGGCTACACCTTC; cdr3_aa: CASSIVMGGGGRLNYGYTF
d_call: .; clone_size: .; v_call: TRBV6-5; j_call: TRBJ2-7; cdr3_nt: TGTGCCAGCAGTTACTCGATTGGTTTAACTCACGAGCAGTACTTC; cdr3_aa: CASSYSIGLTHEQYF
d_call: .; clone_size: .; v_call: TRBV15; j_call: TRBJ2-1; cdr3_nt: TGTGCCACCAGCAGAGATCTAACTAGCCGTAGCTCCTACAATGAGCAGTTCTTC; cdr3_aa: CATSRDLTSRSSYNEQFF
d_call: TRBD2; clone_size: .; v_call: TRBV27; j_call: TRBJ2-5; cdr3_nt: TGTGCCAGCAGGCCCTCGGGACTAAAAGAGACCCAGTACTTC; cdr3_aa: CASRPSGLKETQYF
d_call: .; clone_size: few; v_call: TRBV6-1; j_call: TRBJ1-1; cdr3_nt: TGTGCCAGCAGTACCCTCGAGAGGAACACTGAAGCTTTCTTT; cdr3_aa: CASSTLERNTEAFF
d_call: .; clone_size: .; v_call: TRBV7-6; j_call: TRBJ1-4; cdr3_nt: TGTGCCAGCACCTTGGGGCAGGCGAGCGAAAAACTGTTTTTT; cdr3_aa: CASTLGQASEKLFF
d_call: .; clone_size: .; v_call: TRBV30; j_call: TRBJ1-2; cdr3_nt: TGTGCCTGGAAAGGGGACATCTCTGGCTACACCTTC; cdr3_aa: CAWKGDISGYTF
d_call: TRBD1; clone_size: .; v_call: TRBV5-1; j_call: TRBJ1-5; cdr3_nt: TGCGCCAGCAGCTTGAGGGGGCTTAGCAATCAGCCCCAGCATTTT; cdr3_aa: CASSLRGLSNQPQHF
d_call: TRBD1; clone_size: few; v_call: TRBV28; j_call: TRBJ2-7; cdr3_nt: TGTGCCAGCAGGGGGGACAGGGGGCAAGGGCAGTACTTC; cdr3_aa: CASRGDRGQGQYF
d_call: .; clone_size: .; v_call: TRBV11-2; j_call: TRBJ2-3; cdr3_nt: TGTGCCAGCTCACTAGGGCTAGGACTTTGGGCAGATACGCAGTATTTT; cdr3_aa: CASSLGLGLWADTQYF
d_call: TRBD1; clone_size: .; v_call: TRBV7-2; j_call: TRBJ2-7; cdr3_nt: TGTGCCAGCAGCTTCGACAGGGGGTCGGGGGAGCAGTACTTC; cdr3_aa: CASSFDRGSGEQYF
d_call: TRBD1; clone_size: .; v_call: TRBV5-6; j_call: TRBJ1-2; cdr3_nt: TGTGCCAGCAGCTACCGGGACAGGGGCTCCTATGGCTACACCTTC; cdr3_aa: CASSYRDRGSYGYTF
d_call: TRBD2; clone_size: .; v_call: TRBV7-3; j_call: TRBJ2-1; cdr3_nt: TGTGCCAGCAGCTTTAGTCTAGCGGGTTACAATGAGCAGTTCTTC; cdr3_aa: CASSFSLAGYNEQFF
d_call: .; clone_size: .; v_call: TRBV19; j_call: TRBJ2-6; cdr3_nt: TGTGCCAGTAGTACCTGGGACATGGGGGCCAACGTCCTGACTTTC; cdr3_aa: CASSTWDMGANVLTF
d_call: .; clone_size: .; v_call: TRBV6-6; j_call: TRBJ2-7; cdr3_nt: TGTGCCAGCAACTCGCGTCAGGGCAGGGCCTCCTACGAGCAGTACTTC; cdr3_aa: CASNSRQGRASYEQYF
d_call: TRBD1; clone_size: .; v_call: TRBV11-2; j_call: TRBJ1-2; cdr3_nt: TGTGCCAGCAGCTTACTCGGGACAGATAACTATGGCTACACCTTC; cdr3_aa: CASSLLGTDNYGYTF
d_call: TRBD1; clone_size: .; v_call: TRBV7-9; j_call: TRBJ2-7; cdr3_nt: TGTGCCAGCAGCCATCCCCGGGACAGGGGTTCCTACGAGCAGTACTTC; cdr3_aa: CASSHPRDRGSYEQYF
d_call: .; clone_size: few; v_call: TRBV10-3; j_call: TRBJ2-1; cdr3_nt: TGTGCCATCAGTGTGGGTAGCGCCAATGAGCAGTTCTTC; cdr3_aa: CAISVGSANEQFF
d_call: TRBD1; clone_size: .; v_call: TRBV19; j_call: TRBJ2-5; cdr3_nt: TGTGCCAGTAGTCAGAGACAGGGCCCGATTTGGGAGACCCAGTACTTC; cdr3_aa: CASSQRQGPIWETQYF
d_call: .; clone_size: .; v_call: TRBV6-5; j_call: TRBJ1-6; cdr3_nt: TGTGCCAGCAGTTACTCGAGAGAACGACAAAATTCACCCCTCCACTTT; cdr3_aa: CASSYSRERQNSPLHF
d_call: TRBD1; clone_size: .; v_call: TRBV15; j_call: TRBJ1-2; cdr3_nt: TGTGCCACCAGCATCTTAGGGACAGGGGGCTCGAAGGGCTACACCTTC; cdr3_aa: CATSILGTGGSKGYTF
d_call: TRBD2; clone_size: .; v_call: TRBV7-3; j_call: TRBJ2-5; cdr3_nt: TGTGCCAGCAGCCTGGGGGTTAGCGGGAGTCTAGAGACCCAGTACTTC; cdr3_aa: CASSLGVSGSLETQYF
d_call: TRBD1; clone_size: .; v_call: TRBV6-5; j_call: TRBJ2-7; cdr3_nt: TGTGCCAGCACGAATCCGACAGGGGGCTCCTACGAGCAGTACTTC; cdr3_aa: CASTNPTGGSYEQYF
d_call: .; clone_size: .; v_call: TRBV2; j_call: TRBJ2-1; cdr3_nt: TGTGCCAGCAGGGGAGGGGGGCTTCGATACAATGAGCAGTTCTTC; cdr3_aa: CASRGGGLRYNEQFF
d_call: .; clone_size: .; v_call: TRBV2; j_call: TRBJ1-3; cdr3_nt: TGTGCCAGCAGTGAGCGGAACACCATATATTTT; cdr3_aa: CASSERNTIYF
d_call: TRBD2; clone_size: .; v_call: TRBV5-1; j_call: TRBJ2-2; cdr3_nt: TGCGCCAGCAGCGGCGGGGGGCCGGGCACCGGGGAGCTGTTTTTT; cdr3_aa: CASSGGGPGTGELFF